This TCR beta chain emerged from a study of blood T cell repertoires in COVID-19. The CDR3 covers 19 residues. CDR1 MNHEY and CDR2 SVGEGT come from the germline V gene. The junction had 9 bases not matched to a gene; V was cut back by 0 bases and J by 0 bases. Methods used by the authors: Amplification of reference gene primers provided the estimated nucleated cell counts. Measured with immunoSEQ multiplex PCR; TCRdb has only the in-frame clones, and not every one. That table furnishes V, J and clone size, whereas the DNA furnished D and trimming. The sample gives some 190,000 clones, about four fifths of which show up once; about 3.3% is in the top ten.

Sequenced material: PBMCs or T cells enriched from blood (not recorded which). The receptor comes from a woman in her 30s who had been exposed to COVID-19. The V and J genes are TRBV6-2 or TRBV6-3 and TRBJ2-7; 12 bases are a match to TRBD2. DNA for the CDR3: TGTGCCAGCAGTTACTCGAGTGTGACTAGCGGGGGAAGCTCCTACGAGCAGTACTTC. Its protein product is CASSYSSVTSGGSSYEQYF.